The 15 T cell receptor beta chains in this list originate from one sample, sequenced in a study of blood T cell repertoires in COVID-19. Profiled with immunoSEQ multiplex PCR; TCRdb holds only in-frame clones, not every one. The sample has fewer than 250,000 clones, 86% seen once. The sequenced material came from PBMCs or T cells enriched from blood (not recorded which). Every receptor here comes from a woman aged 35 to 49 in a cohort exposed to, infected with or recovered from COVID-19 (not recorded which).

The sample holds a few counts of this clone. V is TRBV6-2 or TRBV6-3 and J is TRBJ2-5; unclear D gene. This CDR3 is 13 amino acids long. The germline V gene has CDR1 MNHEY and CDR2 SVGEGT. Trimming took 2 bases from V and 1 from J, leaving 5 bases between them. The CDR3 nucleotides are TGTGCCAGCAGTTACGAGTCCCAAGAGACCCAGTACTTC. Amino acids: CASSYESQETQYF.

This clone has only a few counts. The DNA for the CDR3 is TGTGCCAGTAAACGGACAGGGTATTCTGGTGGGATTGGTGAAAAACTGTTTTTT. Amino acids: CASKRTGYSGGIGEKLFF. The rearrangement links TRBV19 to TRBJ1-4; TRBD1 agrees at 8 bases. After removal of 7 bases from V and 7 bases from J, the junction contained 20 bases not matched to a gene. CDR1 and CDR2 from the germline V gene are LNHDA and SQIVND (reference sequence). This CDR3 region has 18 residues. The complete variable domain, with remaining parts taken from reference TRBV19 and TRBJ1-4, reads DGGITQSPKYLFRKEGQNVTLSCEQNLNHDAMYWYRQDPGQGLRLIYYSQIVNDFQKGDIAEGYSVSREKKESFPLTVTSAQKNPTAFYLCASKRTGYSGGIGEKLFFGSGTQLSVL.

V gene TRBV27 combines with J gene TRBJ2-4; D is uncertain. The CDR3 runs 13 residues. Trimming cost V 2 bases and J 2 bases, with 4 bases left between them. Germline assignment: CDR1 MNHEY and CDR2 SMNVEV (reference sequence). The CDR3 coding sequence is TGTGCCAGCAGTTTAGGGCCCAAAAACATTCAGTACTTC. This codes for CASSLGPKNIQYF.

This sequence joins TRBV27 and TRBJ1-5, with D possibly TRBD1 on 5 matching bases. The CDR3 extends over 14 amino acids. V lost 0 bases, J lost 7 bases, and 10 bases lay in between. Germline loops: CDR1 MNHEY, CDR2 SMNVEV (reference sequence). CDR3 region: CASSLSGGRQPQHF. CDR3 bases: TGTGCCAGCAGTTTATCGGGGGGAAGGCAGCCCCAGCATTTT.

This chain joins TRBV7-2 and TRBJ2-3; 9 bases align to TRBD2. CDR1 SGHTA and CDR2 FQGNSA come from the germline V gene. The CDR3 consists of 17 residues. Trimming at V came to 5 bases and at J to 0 bases, leaving 9 bases not matched to a gene. CDR3 sequence: CASSDALAGFSTDTQYF. The DNA for the CDR3 is TGTGCCAGCAGCGACGCACTAGCGGGCTTTAGCACAGATACGCAGTATTTT. The full variable domain, rest sourced from reference TRBV7-2 and TRBJ2-3, is GAGVSQSPSNKVTEKGKDVELRCDPISGHTALYWYRQSLGQGLEFLIYFQGNSAPDKSGLPSDRFSAERTGGSVSTLTIQRTQQEDSAVYLCASSDALAGFSTDTQYFGPGTRLTVL.

V usage is TRBV6-2 or TRBV6-3 and J usage is TRBJ1-1; 10 bases line up with TRBD1. This CDR3 comprises 15 residues. With 4 bases clipped from V and 8 bases from J, the junction kept 10 bases outside the gene matches. In germline, CDR1 is MNHEY, CDR2 SVGEGT. CDR3 in amino acids: CASSSLGQGFFEAFF. CDR3 DNA: TGTGCCAGCAGTTCCTTGGGACAGGGGTTTTTCGAAGCTTTCTTT.

This chain links TRBV4-1 with TRBJ1-5, with D hard to call. There are 17 residues in the CDR3. V lost 3 bases and J 1 base, leaving 16 bases between the germline ends. Germline V gene data show CDR1 as MGHRA and CDR2 as YSYEKL. The chain's CDR3 is CASSHRAGGGSNQPQHF. The CDR3 bases are TGCGCCAGCAGCCATCGGGCAGGTGGAGGGAGCAATCAGCCCCAGCATTTT.

As DNA, the CDR3 is TGTGCCATCAGTGAGGGGGCGCCCCACTATGGCTACACCTTC. It yields the protein CAISEGAPHYGYTF. The chain uses TRBV10-3 and TRBJ1-2; D is perhaps TRBD1 (5 bases). The germline V gene encodes CDR1 ENHRY and CDR2 SYGVKD. The CDR3 contains 14 residues. Trimming cost V 2 bases and J 3 bases, with 10 bases left between them.

This clone was counted a single time. This rearrangement joins TRBV18 to TRBJ1-1; D remains unclear. The V end lost 3 bases, the J end lost 7 bases, and 9 bases lay between the germline ends. This CDR3 comprises 12 residues. Germline CDR1 is KGHSH and CDR2 is LQKENI. The CDR3 loop reads CASSPGRVEAFF. The CDR3 coding sequence is TGTGCCAGCTCACCTGGGCGGGTTGAAGCTTTCTTT.

J is TRBJ1-2 and V is TRBV2; D is uncertain. The CDR3 totals 11 residues. CDR1 SNHLY and CDR2 FYNNEI come from the germline V gene. The ends were cut back, 2 bases at V and 9 bases at J, with 7 bases in the middle. CDR3 region: CASSETRSYTF. The CDR3 DNA reads as TGTGCCAGCAGTGAAACGAGGAGCTACACCTTC.

Here the CDR3 reads CSVAPVGPYGYTF. The CDR3, as DNA: TGCAGCGTGGCCCCAGTGGGGCCATATGGCTACACCTTC. The genes are TRBV29-1 and TRBJ1-2; D is possibly TRBD1 (5 bases). Trimming pared 6 bases from V and 5 bases from J, leaving 16 bases between. Per the germline V gene, CDR1 is SQVTM and CDR2 is ANQGSEA. The CDR3 consists of 13 residues.

The V and J genes are TRBV27 and TRBJ2-7; 8 bases map to TRBD2. This CDR3 spans 15 amino acids. V lost 2 bases to trimming and J lost 2 bases; unmatched junction nucleotides: 5. Germline values: CDR1 MNHEY, CDR2 SMNVEV (reference sequence). CDR3 amino acids: CASSLGGRGAYEQYF. The CDR3 bases are TGTGCCAGCAGTTTAGGGGGGCGGGGGGCCTACGAGCAGTACTTC.

The J gene is TRBJ2-7, the V gene TRBV27; weak D call: TRBD2 (7 bases). The ends were cut back, 5 bases at V and 5 bases at J, with 16 bases in the middle. Germline V CDR1 and CDR2: MNHEY, SMNVEV (reference sequence). The CDR3 is 14 residues long. CDR3 amino acids: CASSPGGLGNEQYF. In DNA form, the CDR3 reads TGTGCCAGCAGTCCGGGGGGCCTGGGTAACGAGCAGTACTTC.

V usage is TRBV19 and J usage is TRBJ2-2, with 9 bases lining up with TRBD2. Germline V lookup: CDR1 LNHDA, CDR2 SQIVND (reference sequence). This CDR3 comprises 16 residues. With 2 bases clipped from V and 4 bases from J, the junction kept 5 bases outside the gene matches. DNA for the CDR3: TGTGCCAGTAGTATACAGCGGGGGGCTGGCACCGGGGAGCTGTTTTTT. It yields the protein CASSIQRGAGTGELFF.

The V and J genes are TRBV18 and TRBJ1-2; 10 bases match TRBD1. Per germline, CDR1 KGHSH and CDR2 LQKENI. Unmatched junction bases numbered 4, after V lost 0 bases and J lost 6 bases. This CDR3 has 15 amino acids. CDR3 protein: CASSPPVDRGNGYTF. In DNA form, the CDR3 reads TGTGCCAGCTCACCACCGGTGGACAGGGGGAATGGCTACACCTTC.